The 4 T cell receptor beta chains presented below share a single source sample, sequenced in a study of T cells in Graves' hyperthyroidism and ophthalmopathy. Amplification targeted TCR beta CDR3 regions from RNA transcripts. Carried out on the TCR CDR3, a first-round RT-PCR used the HTBI primer set. TCRdb called the multiplex PCR reads again in MiXCR, with one record for every CDR3 protein. This sample has around 700,000 distinct CDR3 sequences, with about a third found just once. Sequenced material: blood. The receptors here all came from a woman aged 40 to 50 with Graves' hyperthyroidism.

The gene calls are TRBV5-1 and TRBJ1-2, with D tentatively TRBD1 (6 bases). The CDR3 length is 15 residues. Deletions cut 4 bases from V and 0 bases from J, with 13 bases between. Germline loops: CDR1 SGHRS, CDR2 YFSETQ. CDR3 sequence (DNA): TGCGCCAGCAGCCTAGGACAGCTCCCTAACTATGGCTACACCTTC. Translating it yields CASSLGQLPNYGYTF.

This chain joins TRBV24-1 and TRBJ2-7; D gene unclear. Looked up from germline, CDR1 is KGHDR and CDR2 is SFDVKD. The V gene lost 11 bases and the J gene lost 0 bases, with 13 bases spanning the gap. This CDR3 is 13 amino acids long. The CDR3 DNA follows: TGTGCCAGCCTAAGGGCTCCCTCCTACGAGCAGTACTTC. This encodes CASLRAPSYEQYF.

CDR3 nucleotides: TGTGCCAGCAGTCCAGACGGACAGGTCAATCAGCCCCAGCATTTT. Amino acids: CASSPDGQVNQPQHF. The chain joins TRBV7-2 to TRBJ1-5; TRBD1 matches 7 bases. V was clipped by 6 bases and J by 3 bases; unmatched bases: 8. CDR1 is SGHTA, CDR2 FQGNSA, per germline. This CDR3 has 15 amino acids.

This clonotype was recorded a few times. The chain links TRBV7-9 to TRBJ1-2, with D perhaps TRBD1 (5 bases). Germline V lookup: CDR1 SEHNR, CDR2 FQNEAQ (reference sequence). The CDR3 covers 13 residues. The V end lost 5 bases, the J end lost 6 bases, and 13 bases lay between the germline ends. CDR3: CASSVQGGHGYTF. In nucleotides, the CDR3 is TGTGCCAGCAGCGTGCAGGGTGGGCATGGCTACACCTTC.